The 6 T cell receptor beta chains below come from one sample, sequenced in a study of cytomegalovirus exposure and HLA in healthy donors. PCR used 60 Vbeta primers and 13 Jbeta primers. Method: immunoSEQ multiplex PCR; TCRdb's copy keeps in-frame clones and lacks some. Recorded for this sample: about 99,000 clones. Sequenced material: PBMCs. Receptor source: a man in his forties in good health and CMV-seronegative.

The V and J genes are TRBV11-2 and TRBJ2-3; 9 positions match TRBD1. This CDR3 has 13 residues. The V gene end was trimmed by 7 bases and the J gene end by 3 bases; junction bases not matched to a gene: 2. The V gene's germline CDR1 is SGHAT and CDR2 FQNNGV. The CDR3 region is CASKDRGTDTQYF. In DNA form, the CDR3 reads TGTGCCAGCAAGGACAGGGGTACAGATACGCAGTATTTT.

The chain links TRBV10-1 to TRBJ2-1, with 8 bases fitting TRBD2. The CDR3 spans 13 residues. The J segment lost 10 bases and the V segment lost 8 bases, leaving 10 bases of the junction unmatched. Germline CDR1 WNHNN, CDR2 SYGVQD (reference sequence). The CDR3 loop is CASAGTRGGEQFF. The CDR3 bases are TGCGCCAGCGCCGGGACTAGAGGGGGGGAGCAGTTCTTC.

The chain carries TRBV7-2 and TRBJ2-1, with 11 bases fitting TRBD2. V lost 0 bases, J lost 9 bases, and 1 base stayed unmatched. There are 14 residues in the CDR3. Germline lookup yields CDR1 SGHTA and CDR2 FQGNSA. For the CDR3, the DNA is TGTGCCAGCAGCTTAGCTAGCGGGAGGGCTGAGCAGTTCTTC. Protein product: CASSLASGRAEQFF.

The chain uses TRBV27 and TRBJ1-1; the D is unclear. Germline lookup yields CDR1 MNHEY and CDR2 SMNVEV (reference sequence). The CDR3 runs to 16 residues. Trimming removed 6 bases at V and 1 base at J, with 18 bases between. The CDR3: CASSLASLRGNTEAFF. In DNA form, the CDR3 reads TGTGCCAGCAGCTTAGCCTCCTTGAGAGGGAACACTGAAGCTTTCTTT.

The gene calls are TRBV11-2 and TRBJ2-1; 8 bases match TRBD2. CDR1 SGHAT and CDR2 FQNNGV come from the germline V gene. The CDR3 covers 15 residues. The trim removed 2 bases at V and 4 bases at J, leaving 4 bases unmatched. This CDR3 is CASSLRRGGYNEQFF. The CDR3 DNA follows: TGTGCCAGCAGCTTACGACGGGGGGGTTACAATGAGCAGTTCTTC. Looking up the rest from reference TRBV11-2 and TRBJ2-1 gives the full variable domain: EAGVAQSPRYKIIEKRQSVAFWCNPISGHATLYWYQQILGQGPKLLIQFQNNGVVDDSQLPKDRFSAERLKGVDSTLKIQPAKLEDSAVYLCASSLRRGGYNEQFFGPGTRLTVL.

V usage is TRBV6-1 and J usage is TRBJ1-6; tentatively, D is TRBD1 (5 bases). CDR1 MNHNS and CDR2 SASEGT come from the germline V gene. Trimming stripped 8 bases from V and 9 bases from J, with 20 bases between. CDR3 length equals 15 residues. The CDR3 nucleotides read TGTGCCAGCGGGGGAGCCGGGACTGCTTTTTCACCCCTCCACTTT. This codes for CASGGAGTAFSPLHF.